This T cell receptor (beta chain) derives from a study of CD4+ T cells in melanoma. Using immunoSEQ multiplex PCR, the repertoire was profiled, and TCRdb retains in-frame clones only, with some absent. The sample contains roughly 120,000 clones, 92% of which appear only once. Trimming removed 5 bases from V and 2 bases from J, with 13 bases in between. CDR3 length: 14 amino acids. Per the germline V gene, CDR1 is SGHAT and CDR2 is FQDESV (reference sequence). The TCR originated in a human donor with melanoma. The sequencing input was peripheral blood. This sequence joins TRBV11-1 and TRBJ2-7; tentative D call: TRBD1 (6 bases). DNA of the CDR3: TGTGCCAGCAGCCCTCACAGGGAAGCCTACGAGCAGTACTTC. Translated: CASSPHREAYEQYF. Variable domain in full (rest from reference TRBV11-1 and TRBJ2-7): EAEVAQSPRYKITEKSQAVAFWCDPISGHATLYWYRQILGQGPELLVQFQDESVVDDSQLPKDRFSAERLKGVDSTLKIQPAELGDSAMYLCASSPHREAYEQYFGPGTRLTVT.